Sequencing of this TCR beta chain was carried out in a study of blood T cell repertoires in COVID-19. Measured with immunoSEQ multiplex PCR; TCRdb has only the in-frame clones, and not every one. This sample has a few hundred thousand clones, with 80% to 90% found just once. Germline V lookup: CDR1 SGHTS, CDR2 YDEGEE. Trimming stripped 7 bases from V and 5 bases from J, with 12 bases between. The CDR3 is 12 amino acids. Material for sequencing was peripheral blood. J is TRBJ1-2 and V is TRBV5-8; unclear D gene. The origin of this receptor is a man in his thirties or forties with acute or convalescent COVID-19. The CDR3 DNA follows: TGTGCCAGCCGAGATCTAGGTTATGGCTACACCTTC. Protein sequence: CASRDLGYGYTF. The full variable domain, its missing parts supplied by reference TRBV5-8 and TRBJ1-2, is EAGVTQSPTHLIKTRGQQATLRCSPISGHTSVYWYQQALGLGLQFLLWYDEGEERNRGNFPPRFSGRQFPNYSSELNVNALELEDSALYLCASRDLGYGYTFGSGTRLTVV.